The TCR beta chain under discussion was sequenced for a study of blood T cell repertoires in COVID-19. Overall study context: Sites across the United States, Italy and Spain contributed samples from acute and convalescent COVID-19.

Authors' processing steps: From reference gene primer amplification, estimates of nucleated cell counts were derived. The repertoire was sequenced with immunoSEQ multiplex PCR; TCRdb's copy has only in-frame clones and lacks some. D and trimming come from the DNA, and the V and J calls and clone size come from that table. The sample yields under 350,000 clones, 70% to 90% seen once. Germline V gene sequence: CDR1 LNHDA, CDR2 SQIVND (reference sequence). V was pared by 7 bases and J by 2 bases, with 11 bases between. CDR3 length equals 14 residues. The V call is TRBV19, the J call TRBJ2-2; maybe TRBD2 (5 bases). The sample comprised peripheral blood. The receptor was derived from a man in his sixties who had recovered from COVID-19. CDR3 coding DNA: TGTGCCAGTATGGAGGCGCCTAACACCGGGGAGCTGTTTTTT. Its protein product is CASMEAPNTGELFF.